This TCR beta chain was found in a study of response to subunit inactivated influenza vaccine. TCRdb independently ran MiXCR on the RT-PCR reads; one entry per CDR3 protein. The sample has more than 500,000 distinct CDR3 sequences, around 11% seen once. Trimming took 2 bases from V and 0 from J, leaving 8 bases between them. The CDR3 loop spans 14 amino acids. From germline, CDR1 is KGHSH and CDR2 LQKENI. This sample also belongs to another study, concerning T cells expressing NK-cell markers. That publication notes: 5'RACE template switching with UMIs produced the TCR beta cDNA.

The rearrangement joins TRBV18 to TRBJ2-7, with D tentatively TRBD2 (6 bases). The receptor was derived from a man in his fifties or sixties who received an inactivated influenza vaccine. The sample was PBMCs from blood, taken on the day of vaccination. CDR3 DNA: TGTGCCAGCTCACCAGCGGGGCCCTCCTACGAGCAGTACTTC. Its protein product is CASSPAGPSYEQYF.